What follows are 32 T cell receptor beta chains derived from one specimen sequenced in a study of cytotoxic CD8 clonotypes in ibrutinib-treated CLL. TCRdb's copy holds only in-frame clones and misses some; the assay was immunoSEQ multiplex PCR. The table has 200,000 to 250,000 clones, 70% seen once. This specimen was PBMCs, taken after 24 months of ibrutinib treatment. These receptors all come from a human donor with chronic lymphocytic leukemia.

V gene TRBV7-9 combines with J gene TRBJ2-7; D unclear. Between the trimmed V and J ends, which lost 4 bases and 2 bases, there was a span of 15 bases. The CDR3 loop spans 15 amino acids. Germline V CDR1 and CDR2: SEHNR, FQNEAQ (reference sequence). CDR3 residues: CASSSPGDSTYEQYF. The CDR3 DNA reads as TGTGCCAGCAGCTCCCCTGGGGATTCGACCTACGAGCAGTACTTC.

This sequence joins TRBV27 and TRBJ1-1; possibly TRBD1 for D (6 bases). Trimming pared 8 bases from V and 1 base from J, leaving 14 bases between. The length of the CDR3 is 14 residues. Germline loops: CDR1 MNHEY, CDR2 SMNVEV (reference sequence). The CDR3 region is CASRGLGSNTEAFF. CDR3 DNA: TGTGCCAGCCGGGGGCTGGGCTCGAACACTGAAGCTTTCTTT.

This rearrangement joins TRBV29-1 to TRBJ1-2, with TRBD1 identical over 8 bases. The CDR3 loop spans 13 amino acids. Germline V gives CDR1 SQVTM, CDR2 ANQGSEA. Trimming took 5 bases from V and 3 from J; bases not matched to a gene: 5. CDR3 sequence: CSVKGTGHYGYTF. The CDR3, as DNA: TGCAGCGTTAAGGGGACAGGCCACTATGGCTACACCTTC. Full variable domain (missing parts from reference TRBV29-1 and TRBJ1-2): SAVISQKPSRDICQRGTSLTIQCQVDSQVTMMFWYRQQPGQSLTLIATANQGSEATYESGFVIDKFPISRPNLTFSTLTVSNMSPEDSSIYLCSVKGTGHYGYTFGSGTRLTVV.

The rearrangement links TRBV27 to TRBJ1-4; a possible D gene is TRBD1 (5 bases). The CDR3 has 16 residues. V gave up 5 bases and J gave up 0 bases, with 13 bases separating them. Germline lookup yields CDR1 MNHEY and CDR2 SMNVEV (reference sequence). The CDR3 coding sequence is TGTGCCAGCAGTAGGGCAGGGATTACAACTAATGAAAAACTGTTTTTT. Its translation is CASSRAGITTNEKLFF.

The chain is built from TRBV4-2 and TRBJ1-5, with D perhaps matching TRBD1 (6 bases). CDR1 and CDR2 from the germline V gene are LGHNA and YNFKEQ. Trimming shortened V by 2 bases and J by 4 bases, and 18 bases separated the two germline ends. The CDR3 runs to 17 residues. Written as DNA, the CDR3 is TGTGCCAGCAGCCAACTCTTTGGGGCAGGGGATAATCAGCCCCAGCATTTT. Translation gives CASSQLFGAGDNQPQHF.

The rearrangement uses TRBV25-1 and TRBJ2-7, with a weak D call TRBD2 (6 bases). Trimming cost V 10 bases and J 0 bases, with 16 bases left between them. CDR3 length: 14 residues. Germline CDR1 and CDR2: MGHDK and SYGVNS. The CDR3 DNA is TGTGCCACCAATTTTGCGGGAAGCTCCTACGAGCAGTACTTC. Encoded protein: CATNFAGSSYEQYF.

This chain connects TRBV6-6 to TRBJ2-4; no clear D gene. Germline loops: CDR1 MNHNY, CDR2 SVGAGI (reference sequence). The CDR3 runs to 14 residues. V was pared by 2 bases and J by 1 base, with 6 bases between. CDR3 in DNA: TGTGCCAGCAGTTACGGGATGGCCAAAAACATTCAGTACTTC. This sequence encodes CASSYGMAKNIQYF.

The chain employs TRBV9 and TRBJ2-3; 14 positions agree with TRBD2. Germline lookup yields CDR1 SGDLS and CDR2 YYNGEE. CDR3 length: 19 amino acids. J gave up 2 bases and V 4 bases, and 12 bases lay outside the gene matches. CDR3 region: CASSFDGTSGSLSTDTQYF. The DNA of the CDR3 is TGTGCCAGCAGCTTTGATGGGACTAGCGGGAGCCTCTCCACAGATACGCAGTATTTT.

V and J are TRBV28 and TRBJ2-1; 8 positions match TRBD2. This CDR3 is 14 amino acids long. Germline V CDR1 and CDR2: MDHEN, SYDVKM. J gave up 4 bases and V 3 bases, and 2 bases lay outside the gene matches. DNA of the CDR3: TGTGCCAGCAGTTTCCAGCGGGGGTACAATGAGCAGTTCTTC. Translation: CASSFQRGYNEQFF.

As for this clone: The same CDR3 can be traced to other DNA sequences in this sample. The chain is built from TRBV11-2 and TRBJ2-1, with 7 bases matching TRBD2. Germline CDR1 and CDR2: SGHAT and FQNNGV. The CDR3 length is 16 residues. The junction had 6 bases not matched to a gene; V was cut back by 1 base and J by 3 bases. The CDR3 here is CASSLGGLAVYNEQFF. For the CDR3, the DNA is TGTGCCAGCAGCTTAGGTGGGCTAGCGGTCTACAATGAGCAGTTCTTC.

The chain is built from TRBV19 and TRBJ1-2; D is possibly TRBD1 (6 bases). Trimming removed 10 bases from V and 6 bases from J, with 15 bases in between. CDR1 LNHDA and CDR2 SQIVND come from the germline V gene (reference sequence). The CDR3 is 12 residues long. The CDR3 region has the DNA TGTGCCACCGGGGGCTGGATCGATGGCTACACCTTC. It translates to CATGGWIDGYTF.

This clone was counted only a few times. The rearrangement links TRBV29-1 to TRBJ2-1, with TRBD2 matching 11 bases. Germline CDR1 and CDR2: SQVTM and ANQGSEA. V trimming: 5 bases; J trimming: 9 bases; junction bases outside the gene matches: 6. This CDR3 is 13 amino acids long. CDR3 nucleotide sequence: TGCAGCGTTCCCACTAGCGGGAGTATTGAGCAGTTCTTC. It yields the protein CSVPTSGSIEQFF.

This chain connects TRBV28 to TRBJ1-2; 8 nucleotides agree with TRBD1. The J segment lost 4 bases and the V segment lost 5 bases, leaving 9 bases of the junction unmatched. The CDR3 is 15 residues long. The germline V gene has CDR1 MDHEN and CDR2 SYDVKM. CDR3 protein: CASSPTKGTGYGYTF. For the CDR3, the DNA is TGTGCCAGCAGTCCGACCAAGGGGACAGGCTATGGCTACACCTTC.

In its sample, this clone was seen a few times. This chain connects TRBV13 to TRBJ2-5; 8 bases align to TRBD1. CDR1 and CDR2 from the germline V gene are PRHDT and FYEKMQ (reference sequence). Germline trimming cut 4 bases from V and 4 bases from J; bases unmatched to any gene: 11. The CDR3 has 16 amino acids. The CDR3 loop is CASSSEAGTGPETQYF. In nucleotides, the CDR3 is TGTGCCAGCAGCTCGGAGGCCGGGACAGGTCCAGAGACCCAGTACTTC. The full variable domain, rest sourced from reference TRBV13 and TRBJ2-5, is AAGVIQSPRHLIKEKRETATLKCYPIPRHDTVYWYQQGPGQDPQFLISFYEKMQSDKGSIPDRFSAQQFSDYHSELNMSSLELGDSALYFCASSSEAGTGPETQYFGPGTRLLVL.

This chain joins TRBV4-2 and TRBJ1-3, with 7 bases lining up with TRBD1. The trim removed 0 bases at V and 3 bases at J, leaving 5 bases unmatched. Germline assignment: CDR1 LGHNA and CDR2 YNFKEQ. The CDR3 is 16 amino acids. CDR3 sequence reads: CASSQDWGQIGNTIYF. The CDR3 DNA reads TGTGCCAGCAGCCAAGATTGGGGACAGATTGGAAACACCATATATTTT.

This chain links TRBV19 with TRBJ1-2; D gene unclear. The germline CDR1 and CDR2 sequences are LNHDA and SQIVND (reference sequence). This CDR3 has 13 residues. V gave up 3 bases and J gave up 4 bases, with 9 bases separating them. DNA for the CDR3: TGTGCCAGTAGTATGAGTCAGGTCTATGGCTACACCTTC. Translation: CASSMSQVYGYTF.

This chain connects TRBV28 to TRBJ1-1; D uncertain. Trimming left V 2 bases short and J 10 bases short, with 17 bases between. CDR3 length: 14 residues. The germline V gene encodes CDR1 MDHEN and CDR2 SYDVKM. DNA of the CDR3: TGTGCCAGCAGTTTAATAGATTACCCCGGGTCAGCTTTCTTT. Translated, it gives CASSLIDYPGSAFF.

The rearrangement links TRBV10-3 to TRBJ1-2, with D uncertain. The CDR3 totals 11 residues. Germline values: CDR1 ENHRY, CDR2 SYGVKD. V lost 6 bases and J 10 bases, leaving 12 bases between the germline ends. CDR3 amino acids: CAIRDLRVYTF. CDR3 nucleotides: TGTGCCATCAGGGACCTCCGGGTCTACACCTTC.

The V call is TRBV15, the J call TRBJ2-3, with a weak D call TRBD1 (6 bases). CDR1 and CDR2 from the germline V gene are LNHNV and YYDKDF (reference sequence). CDR3 length: 15 residues. V was clipped by 2 bases and J by 3 bases, with 12 bases between them. CDR3 nucleotides: TGTGCCACCAGCAGAACCGGACAGCCGACAGATACGCAGTATTTT. Its translation is CATSRTGQPTDTQYF.

This clone has a single count. V usage is TRBV19 and J usage is TRBJ2-1, with unresolved D. The CDR3 loop spans 13 amino acids. In germline, CDR1 is LNHDA, CDR2 SQIVND (reference sequence). V lost 3 bases to trimming and J lost 7 bases, with 10 bases between them. Written as DNA, the CDR3 is TGTGCCAGTAGTATTGAGGCCCGGAATGAGCAGTTCTTC. It translates to CASSIEARNEQFF. The full variable domain, completed using reference TRBV19 and TRBJ2-1, is DGGITQSPKYLFRKEGQNVTLSCEQNLNHDAMYWYRQDPGQGLRLIYYSQIVNDFQKGDIAEGYSVSREKKESFPLTVTSAQKNPTAFYLCASSIEARNEQFFGPGTRLTVL.

This chain uses TRBV27 with TRBJ2-1; D unclear. Germline CDR1 MNHEY, CDR2 SMNVEV (reference sequence). The CDR3 consists of 12 residues. Trimming shortened V by 3 bases and J by 13 bases, and 13 bases separated the two germline ends. The CDR3 loop reads CASSFSATRQFF. The CDR3 coding sequence is TGTGCCAGCAGTTTTTCCGCGACTCGTCAGTTCTTC.

The rearrangement links TRBV7-9 to TRBJ2-7; TRBD1 agrees at 10 bases. V lost 5 bases and J lost 6; bases outside the gene matches: 7. Germline loops: CDR1 SEHNR, CDR2 FQNEAQ (reference sequence). CDR3 length: 14 residues. CDR3 sequence (DNA): TGTGCCAGCAGCCCCGGGACAGGGGAGGGCGAGCAGTACTTC. Its translation is CASSPGTGEGEQYF.

This clone came up a few times. The chain uses TRBV7-3 and TRBJ2-5; 7 nucleotides align to TRBD1. The CDR3 has 15 residues. Germline loops: CDR1 SGHTA, CDR2 FQGTGA. The junction had 4 bases not matched to a gene; V was cut back by 1 base and J by 2 bases. CDR3 sequence reads: CASSLITGVQETQYF. The CDR3 bases are TGTGCCAGCAGCTTAATCACAGGGGTACAAGAGACCCAGTACTTC.

V and J are TRBV5-6 and TRBJ1-5, with D possibly matching TRBD1 (6 bases). Trimming stripped 4 bases from V and 0 bases from J, with 11 bases between. The CDR3 runs to 15 residues. Germline values: CDR1 SGHDT, CDR2 YYEEEE. As DNA, the CDR3 is TGTGCCAGCAGCCCGGGGGCCAGTAGCAATCAGCCCCAGCATTTT. Translation gives CASSPGASSNQPQHF.

The V gene is TRBV9, the J gene TRBJ1-4, with D perhaps TRBD1 (6 bases). Between the trimmed V and J ends, which lost 7 bases and 7 bases, there was a span of 17 bases. The CDR3 length is 14 residues. CDR1 is SGDLS and CDR2 is YYNGEE in the germline V gene. CDR3 nucleotides: TGTGCCAGCTCGATTGGGGGGCACAGTGAAAAACTGTTTTTT. Its protein is CASSIGGHSEKLFF. The full variable domain, its missing parts supplied by reference TRBV9 and TRBJ1-4, is DSGVTQTPKHLITATGQRVTLRCSPRSGDLSVYWYQQSLDQGLQFLIQYYNGEERAKGNILERFSAQQFPDLHSELNLSSLELGDSALYFCASSIGGHSEKLFFGSGTQLSVL.

A note on this clone: Within the sample, other DNA sequences also encode this same CDR3. The rearrangement links TRBV9 to TRBJ2-7; TRBD2 agrees at 9 bases. The CDR3 totals 15 residues. With 0 bases clipped from V and 3 bases from J, the junction kept 4 bases outside the gene matches. CDR1 is SGDLS and CDR2 is YYNGEE in the germline V gene. Here the CDR3 reads CASSVGGTSSYEQYF. The CDR3 nucleotides are TGTGCCAGCAGCGTAGGCGGGACTAGCAGCTACGAGCAGTACTTC.

As concerns this clone: Other DNA sequences in this specimen translate into the identical CDR3. The J gene is TRBJ2-3, the V gene TRBV7-9; no clear D gene. Germline values: CDR1 SEHNR, CDR2 FQNEAQ (reference sequence). V shed 5 bases and J shed 4 bases, with 7 bases lying between them. CDR3 size: 12 residues. The CDR3 spells CASSPLADTQYF. The CDR3 DNA reads as TGTGCCAGCAGCCCCCTTGCAGATACGCAGTATTTT.

The rearrangement joins TRBV7-2 to TRBJ1-1; D not resolved. Germline V CDR1 and CDR2: SGHTA, FQGNSA. Deletions cut 0 bases from V and 1 base from J, with 12 bases between. This CDR3 region has 16 residues. The CDR3 is CASSLAVGRANTEAFF. In nucleotides, the CDR3 is TGTGCCAGCAGCTTAGCCGTGGGCAGAGCGAACACTGAAGCTTTCTTT.

The CDR3 loop is CASSPFRQSNQPQHF. The CDR3 DNA follows: TGTGCCAGCTCACCCTTTCGACAGAGTAATCAGCCCCAGCATTTT. V is TRBV18 and J is TRBJ1-5; tentative D call: TRBD1 (5 bases). CDR1 is KGHSH and CDR2 is LQKENI in the germline V gene. The V and J ends lost 3 bases and 4 bases respectively, with 13 bases between them. The CDR3 totals 15 residues.

In regard to this clone: One junction end does not reproduce the germline sequence, and a read error may be involved. The J gene is TRBJ2-1, the V gene TRBV7-7, with D possibly being TRBD2 (5 bases). Germline V gene sequence: CDR1 SSHAT, CDR2 FNYEAQ (reference sequence). The CDR3 sequence is 14 residues long. The CDR3 protein is CASSQDSNYNEQFF. CDR3 nucleotide sequence: TGTGCTAGCAGCCAGGACTCGAACTACAATGAGCAGTTCTTC.

V and J are TRBV11-2 and TRBJ2-3, with 11 bases fitting TRBD2. CDR3 length: 17 amino acids. J lost 2 bases, V lost 2 bases, and 6 bases had no gene match. Germline values: CDR1 SGHAT, CDR2 FQNNGV. The CDR3: CASSLRLAGGSTDTQYF. The CDR3 region has the DNA TGTGCCAGCAGCTTAAGGCTAGCGGGAGGTTCCACAGATACGCAGTATTTT.

This clone was seen a few times. The chain couples TRBV27 to TRBJ2-7; 8 nucleotides agree with TRBD1. CDR1 and CDR2 (germline): MNHEY, SMNVEV (reference sequence). The CDR3 spans 13 residues. V shed 8 bases and J 0 bases; nucleotides not matched to a gene: 3. CDR3 nucleotide sequence: TGTGCCAGCGGACAGGGTTACTCCTACGAGCAGTACTTC. Amino acids: CASGQGYSYEQYF.